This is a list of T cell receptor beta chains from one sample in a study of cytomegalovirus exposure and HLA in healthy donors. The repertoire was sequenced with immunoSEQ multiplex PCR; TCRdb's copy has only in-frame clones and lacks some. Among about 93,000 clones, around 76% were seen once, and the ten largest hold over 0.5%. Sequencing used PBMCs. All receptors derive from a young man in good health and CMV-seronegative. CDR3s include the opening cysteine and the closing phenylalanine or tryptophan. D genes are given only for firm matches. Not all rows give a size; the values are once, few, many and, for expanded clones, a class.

cdr3_nt: TGTGCCAGCAGCTCGGAAGCTTGGACAGGCCGCACAGATACGCAGTATTTT; cdr3_aa: CASSSEAWTGRTDTQYF; clone_size: once; d_call: TRBD1; v_call: TRBV5-7; cdr3_length: 17; j_call: TRBJ2-3
cdr3_nt: TGTGCCAGCAGTTACTCGATGTCTAGCCAGTTCTTC; cdr3_aa: CASSYSMSSQFF; clone_size: many; d_call: NA; v_call: TRBV6-6; cdr3_length: 12; j_call: TRBJ2-1
cdr3_nt: TGTGCCAGCAGTGACGGGACTAGCGGGGGCACAGATACGCAGTATTTT; cdr3_aa: CASSDGTSGGTDTQYF; clone_size: few; d_call: TRBD2; v_call: TRBV6-4; cdr3_length: 16; j_call: TRBJ2-3
cdr3_nt: TGTGCCAGCAGCGTTGAGGGGGCTCGCACTGAAGCTTTCTTT; cdr3_aa: CASSVEGARTEAFF; clone_size: few; d_call: TRBD1; v_call: TRBV5-4; cdr3_length: 14; j_call: TRBJ1-1
cdr3_nt: TGTGCCAGCAGCGGGGGACAGGGGAACACTGAAGCTTTCTTT; cdr3_aa: CASSGGQGNTEAFF; clone_size: NA; d_call: TRBD1; v_call: TRBV9; cdr3_length: 14; j_call: TRBJ1-1
cdr3_nt: TGCGCCAGCAGCCAAGCGGACAGGTGGTCCGGGGAGCTGTTTTTT; cdr3_aa: CASSQADRWSGELFF; clone_size: few; d_call: TRBD1; v_call: TRBV4-3; cdr3_length: 15; j_call: TRBJ2-2
cdr3_nt: TGTGCCAGCAGCTTAGGGGACATCACTGAAGCTTTCTTT; cdr3_aa: CASSLGDITEAFF; clone_size: NA; d_call: NA; v_call: TRBV11-3; cdr3_length: 13; j_call: TRBJ1-1
cdr3_nt: TGTGCCAGCAGCTTGGGGGGAGCGGGAAACATTCAGTACTTC; cdr3_aa: CASSLGGAGNIQYF; clone_size: medium-sized; d_call: NA; v_call: TRBV5-6; cdr3_length: 14; j_call: TRBJ2-4
cdr3_nt: TGCGCCAGCAGCCAAGATTGGACTAGCTACGAGCAGTACTTC; cdr3_aa: CASSQDWTSYEQYF; clone_size: NA; d_call: TRBD2; v_call: TRBV4-3; cdr3_length: 14; j_call: TRBJ2-7
cdr3_nt: TGCGCCAGCAGCTACAGGGTAGCCACTGAAGCTTTCTTT; cdr3_aa: CASSYRVATEAFF; clone_size: few; d_call: NA; v_call: TRBV5-1; cdr3_length: 13; j_call: TRBJ1-1
cdr3_nt: TGTGCCAGCAGACGCCGGGACAGGGATAATGAAAAACTGTTTTTT; cdr3_aa: CASRRRDRDNEKLFF; clone_size: NA; d_call: TRBD1; v_call: TRBV27; cdr3_length: 15; j_call: TRBJ1-4
cdr3_nt: TGCGCCAGCAGCTTGGGCGGAGACAATCAGCCCCAGCATTTT; cdr3_aa: CASSLGGDNQPQHF; clone_size: few; d_call: NA; v_call: TRBV5-1; cdr3_length: 14; j_call: TRBJ1-5
cdr3_nt: TGTGCCAGCAGTTCCCCTACGCAGGGAATAACCTTC; cdr3_aa: CASSSPTQGITF; clone_size: NA; d_call: NA; v_call: TRBV6-5; cdr3_length: 12; j_call: TRBJ1-2
cdr3_nt: TGTGCCAGCAGCCGAAGGGGGACCGGCTCCTACGAGCAGTACTTC; cdr3_aa: CASSRRGTGSYEQYF; clone_size: NA; d_call: NA; v_call: TRBV7-9; cdr3_length: 15; j_call: TRBJ2-7
cdr3_nt: TGTGCCAGCAGTTCCGGACAGGGACGCACAGATACGCAGTATTTT; cdr3_aa: CASSSGQGRTDTQYF; clone_size: NA; d_call: TRBD1; v_call: TRBV11-2; cdr3_length: 15; j_call: TRBJ2-3
cdr3_nt: TGTGCCAGCAGCTTAGTAGCGGCGAACACCGGGGAGCTGTTTTTT; cdr3_aa: CASSLVAANTGELFF; clone_size: NA; d_call: NA; v_call: TRBV7-6; cdr3_length: 15; j_call: TRBJ2-2
cdr3_nt: TGTGCCATCAGTGACGCTAGCGGGAGAGTCAATGAGCAGTTCTTC; cdr3_aa: CAISDASGRVNEQFF; clone_size: NA; d_call: TRBD2; v_call: TRBV10-3; cdr3_length: 15; j_call: TRBJ2-1
cdr3_nt: TGTGCCAGCAGCCACCTGGGGGCCAACACTGAAGCTTTCTTT; cdr3_aa: CASSHLGANTEAFF; clone_size: NA; d_call: NA; v_call: TRBV4-2; cdr3_length: 14; j_call: TRBJ1-1
cdr3_nt: TGCGCCAGCAGCTTACTGACTAGCGGGGGGCCCCTGGACACCGGGGAGCTGTTTTTT; cdr3_aa: CASSLLTSGGPLDTGELFF; clone_size: NA; d_call: TRBD2; v_call: TRBV5-1; cdr3_length: 19; j_call: TRBJ2-2
cdr3_nt: TGTGCCAGCAGCACGGGACTACCCGACTACAATGAGCAGTTCTTC; cdr3_aa: CASSTGLPDYNEQFF; clone_size: NA; d_call: TRBD2; v_call: TRBV11-2; cdr3_length: 15; j_call: TRBJ2-1
cdr3_nt: TGTGCCAGCAAACTCGAGTGGGGGGCTGGAAACACCATATATTTT; cdr3_aa: CASKLEWGAGNTIYF; clone_size: NA; d_call: NA; v_call: TRBV6-5; cdr3_length: 15; j_call: TRBJ1-3
cdr3_nt: TGTGCCAGCAAATCCCGCGCCGGGACTAGCACAGATACGCAGTATTTT; cdr3_aa: CASKSRAGTSTDTQYF; clone_size: NA; d_call: NA; v_call: TRBV27; cdr3_length: 16; j_call: TRBJ2-3